This entry lists 24 T cell receptor beta chains sequenced from one sample in a study of blood T cell repertoires in COVID-19. Generated by immunoSEQ multiplex PCR, the TCRdb table keeps only in-frame clones and is missing some. The table includes 50,000 to 75,000 clones, roughly 76% detected once. What was sequenced was peripheral blood. These receptors were collected from a human donor in a cohort sampled during active COVID-19.

This clone has just a few counts. The chain uses TRBV3-1 (or the pseudogene TRBV3-2) and TRBJ1-2, with a possible D match to TRBD1 (6 bases). The CDR3 has 13 residues. Germline V gene lookup returns CDR1 LGHDT and CDR2 YNNKEL (reference sequence). Trimming took 4 bases from V and 4 from J, leaving 10 bases between them. CDR3 region: CASSPTGPYGYTF. The CDR3 DNA sequence: TGTGCCAGCAGCCCGACAGGCCCCTATGGCTACACCTTC.

This chain uses TRBV24-1 with TRBJ2-5, with D possibly matching TRBD2 (5 bases). Trimming stripped 1 base from V and 3 bases from J, with 11 bases between. Germline V lookup: CDR1 KGHDR, CDR2 SFDVKD. The CDR3 contains 15 residues. This CDR3 reads CATSDFGRGKETQYF. In nucleotides, the CDR3 is TGTGCCACCAGTGATTTTGGACGGGGAAAAGAGACCCAGTACTTC.

Points on this clone: Other DNA sequences in the same sample also yield this CDR3. The chain links TRBV19 to TRBJ2-7; 7 positions agree with TRBD2. Germline V gene sequence: CDR1 LNHDA, CDR2 SQIVND (reference sequence). CDR3 size: 13 residues. Trimming removed 5 bases from V and 0 bases from J; junction bases left unmatched: 1. In nucleotides, the CDR3 is TGTGCCAGTAGTCGGGGGGACTCCTACGAGCAGTACTTC. It encodes CASSRGDSYEQYF.

The chain combines TRBV21-1 with TRBJ1-5; TRBD1, the D gene given by the table, was not confirmed from the DNA. TRBV21-1 is tagged as a pseudogene. The CDR3 totals 14 residues. In DNA, the CDR3 is TGTGCCAGCACAGGACAGGGGGCTAGACAGCCCCAGCATTTT. It specifies CASTGQGARQPQHF.

This clone was detected a few times. The chain has TRBV6-5 and TRBJ1-2, with a possible D match to TRBD1 (5 bases). Germline CDR1 and CDR2: MNHEY and SVGAGI. The V end lost 4 bases, the J end lost 7 bases, and 19 bases lay between the germline ends. CDR3 size: 15 residues. CDR3 loop: CASSSPDRGIRGYTF. The CDR3 bases are TGTGCCAGCAGTTCCCCCGACCGGGGGATTCGTGGCTACACCTTC.

J is TRBJ2-5 and V is TRBV2; D ambiguous. V lost 4 bases, J lost 0 bases, and 6 bases lay in between. This CDR3 is 13 amino acids long. Per germline, CDR1 SNHLY and CDR2 FYNNEI. CDR3 DNA: TGTGCCAGCAGTGTGCAGTACCAAGAGACCCAGTACTTC. As protein: CASSVQYQETQYF.

V and J are TRBV7-2 and TRBJ2-2, with a possible D match to TRBD1 (5 bases). Germline V gene lookup returns CDR1 SGHTA and CDR2 FQGNSA. This CDR3 has 15 amino acids. Trimming left V 3 bases short and J 4 bases short, with 12 bases between. The CDR3 coding sequence is TGTGCCAGCAGCTTGGGGCAGGCGTCCACCGGGGAGCTGTTTTTT. Encoded protein: CASSLGQASTGELFF.

The chain combines TRBV7-9 with TRBJ2-1; no reliable D call. With 0 bases removed from V and 8 bases from J, the gap between germline ends came to 8 bases. Germline CDR1 SEHNR, CDR2 FQNEAQ (reference sequence). The CDR3 runs 13 residues. The chain's CDR3 is CASSLAVAYEQFF. The CDR3 DNA reads TGTGCCAGCAGCTTAGCGGTAGCATATGAGCAGTTCTTC.

The V and J genes are TRBV5-1 and TRBJ2-1; tentative D call: TRBD2 (5 bases). The CDR3 is made up of 14 amino acids. The ends were cut back, 6 bases at V and 0 bases at J, with 10 bases in the middle. Per the germline V gene, CDR1 is SGHRS and CDR2 is YFSETQ. The CDR3 coding sequence is TGCGCCAGCAATTCGGGGAGCTCCTACAATGAGCAGTTCTTC. As protein: CASNSGSSYNEQFF.

The CDR3, as DNA: TGTGCCAGCAGTGGATCACAGGTTCAGGTCCTCCACTTT. Amino acid sequence: CASSGSQVQVLHF. The J gene is TRBJ1-6, the V gene TRBV28, with D possibly TRBD1 on 5 matching bases. This CDR3 comprises 13 residues. Germline values: CDR1 MDHEN, CDR2 SYDVKM. Trimming took off 5 bases at V and 15 bases at J, with 17 bases between the two ends.

The chain combines TRBV19 with TRBJ2-5, with D unclear. This CDR3 has 13 residues. Trimming pared 1 base from V and 3 bases from J, leaving 6 bases between. Germline V gives CDR1 LNHDA, CDR2 SQIVND (reference sequence). Here the CDR3 DNA reads TGTGCCAGTAGTATAGTGAGCGAAGAGACCCAGTACTTC. It yields the protein CASSIVSEETQYF.

This clone came up a few times. The chain is built from TRBV5-1 and TRBJ2-1; tentative D call: TRBD2 (6 bases). V lost 4 bases and J 9 bases, leaving 20 bases between the germline ends. The CDR3 has 15 amino acids. Germline CDR1 SGHRS, CDR2 YFSETQ. Written as DNA, the CDR3 is TGCGCCAGCAGCATTCCGGGACTGTCAACGGGTGAGCAGTTCTTC. The encoded protein is CASSIPGLSTGEQFF.

This chain uses TRBV5-4 with TRBJ2-4; 7 positions match TRBD2. The CDR3 extends over 12 amino acids. Germline V gene lookup returns CDR1 SGHNT and CDR2 YYREEE (reference sequence). V shed 0 bases, J shed 13 bases, and the junction held 4 bases outside the gene matches. CDR3 loop: CASSLDGTTQYF. Here the CDR3 DNA reads TGTGCCAGCAGCTTGGATGGGACTACCCAGTACTTC.

The chain employs TRBV5-1 and TRBJ2-1; TRBD1 matches at 10 bases. CDR1 is SGHRS and CDR2 is YFSETQ in the germline V gene. Trimming cost V 3 bases and J 3 bases; bases outside gene matches: 6. The CDR3 runs to 16 residues. CDR3 nucleotide sequence: TGCGCCAGCAGCTCCCTCGGACAGGGGGGCTACAATGAGCAGTTCTTC. Translation gives CASSSLGQGGYNEQFF.

This chain connects TRBV5-1 to TRBJ2-5; 11 positions agree with TRBD1. The germline CDR1 and CDR2 sequences are SGHRS and YFSETQ. Trimming cost V 9 bases and J 1 base; bases outside gene matches: 11. CDR3 length: 16 residues. The DNA for the CDR3 is TGCGCCACCCGGACAGGGGGCTCGGTCCCCCAAGAGACCCAGTACTTC. Translating gives CATRTGGSVPQETQYF.

CDR3: CASSFGDRSSYEQYF. The CDR3 DNA follows: TGTGCCAGCAGTTTCGGAGACAGGAGCTCCTACGAGCAGTACTTC. This chain uses TRBV28 with TRBJ2-7; TRBD1 might be the D (6 bases). Germline lookup yields CDR1 MDHEN and CDR2 SYDVKM. This CDR3 has 15 amino acids. The V end lost 3 bases, the J end lost 0 bases, and 12 bases lay between the germline ends.

This chain links TRBV19 with TRBJ1-5; D possibly corresponds to TRBD1 (5 bases). Trimming pared 2 bases from V and 3 bases from J, leaving 11 bases between. The V gene's germline CDR1 is LNHDA and CDR2 SQIVND (reference sequence). The CDR3 covers 15 residues. This CDR3 reads CASSISSRVNQPQHF. CDR3 DNA: TGTGCCAGTAGTATAAGTTCCAGGGTCAATCAGCCCCAGCATTTT.

The chain uses TRBV28 and TRBJ2-1, with D perhaps matching TRBD1 (6 bases). CDR3 length: 13 amino acids. Germline V gene lookup returns CDR1 MDHEN and CDR2 SYDVKM. V lost 5 bases and J 5 bases, leaving 10 bases between the germline ends. The CDR3 DNA sequence: TGTGCCAGCAGTCTAGGACAGAACAATGAGCAGTTCTTC. Translated, it gives CASSLGQNNEQFF. Supplemented by reference TRBV28 and TRBJ2-1, the full variable domain reads DVKVTQSSRYLVKRTGEKVFLECVQDMDHENMFWYRQDPGLGLRLIYFSYDVKMKEKGDIPEGYSVSREKKERFSLILESASTNQTSMYLCASSLGQNNEQFFGPGTRLTVL.

CDR3 DNA sequence: TGTGCCAGCAGCCGCAGGGGATCTAATTCACCCCTCCACTTT. Amino acid sequence: CASSRRGSNSPLHF. The chain joins TRBV3-1 (or the pseudogene TRBV3-2) to TRBJ1-6; a weak D match, TRBD1 (6 bases). V was shortened by 4 bases and J by 6 bases, with 10 bases between the two germline ends. The CDR3 is made up of 14 amino acids. Germline-derived CDR1 and CDR2 are LGHDT and YNNKEL (reference sequence).

The chain recombines TRBV7-8 with TRBJ2-3, with D hard to call. The CDR3 runs to 13 residues. The V gene lost 6 bases and the J gene lost 4 bases, with 11 bases spanning the gap. Germline V gene sequence: CDR1 SGHVS, CDR2 FQNEAQ. The CDR3 loop is CASSQTPADTQYF. The CDR3 nucleotides read TGTGCCAGCAGTCAAACCCCGGCAGATACGCAGTATTTT.

This chain connects TRBV7-9 to TRBJ2-3, with D tentatively TRBD1 (6 bases). The ends were cut back, 3 bases at V and 2 bases at J, with 9 bases in the middle. CDR1 SEHNR and CDR2 FQNEAQ come from the germline V gene (reference sequence). This CDR3 spans 14 amino acids. In nucleotides, the CDR3 is TGTGCCAGCAGCTTGGACAGCCTCACAGATACGCAGTATTTT. Its translation is CASSLDSLTDTQYF.

This chain links TRBV25-1 with TRBJ1-3; D not certain. The germline CDR1 and CDR2 sequences are MGHDK and SYGVNS. The V and J ends lost 8 bases and 0 bases respectively, with 14 bases between them. CDR3 length equals 15 residues. The CDR3 DNA follows: TGTGCCAGCCATAGCTGGTCAGACTCTGGAAACACCATATATTTT. Protein sequence: CASHSWSDSGNTIYF.

In this sample, this clone turned up once. The chain combines TRBV5-1 with TRBJ2-5, with TRBD2 matching over 10 bases. Germline-derived CDR1 and CDR2 are SGHRS and YFSETQ. The CDR3 has 15 amino acids. J was trimmed by 3 bases and V by 3 bases; bases with no gene match: 5. The CDR3 DNA follows: TGCGCCAGCAGCTCCTCTAGCGGGGGAAAAGAGACCCAGTACTTC. This gives the protein CASSSSSGGKETQYF.

V usage is TRBV7-2 and J usage is TRBJ2-5; the match to TRBD2 covers 14 bases. The CDR3 contains 17 residues. Germline CDR1 SGHTA, CDR2 FQGNSA. The V segment lost 5 bases and the J segment 5 bases; nucleotides outside the gene matches: 10. The CDR3 loop reads CASSPGLAGGFGETQYF. The CDR3, as DNA: TGTGCCAGCAGCCCCGGACTAGCGGGGGGTTTCGGTGAGACCCAGTACTTC.